This T cell receptor beta chain comes out of a study of cytomegalovirus exposure and HLA in healthy donors. Study results and limitations: Sequencing likely caused a cluster of highly shared sequence variants.

The study ran its PCR with 60 Vbeta and 13 Jbeta primers. TCRdb keeps only in-frame clones here, not all; method: immunoSEQ multiplex PCR. The data contain about 87,000 clones, about four fifths of them singletons. Germline-derived CDR1 and CDR2 are SGHDT and YYEEEE. The CDR3 is 16 residues long. J lost 4 bases, V lost 5 bases, and 15 bases had no gene match. Worth noting for this clone: Its specificity is unknown.

This TCR was sampled from a woman in her thirties or forties in good health and CMV-seronegative. Sequencing was done on a sample of PBMCs. The chain employs TRBV5-6 and TRBJ2-7; TRBD1 aligns across 7 bases. This CDR3 is CASRAGGSDSSYEQYF. The CDR3 nucleotides read TGTGCCAGCAGAGCAGGGGGTTCGGATTCAAGTTACGAGCAGTACTTC. The full variable domain, in which reference TRBV5-6 and TRBJ2-7 provide the parts outside the CDR3, is DAGVTQSPTHLIKTRGQQVTLRCSPKSGHDTVSWYQQALGQGPQFIFQYYEEEERQRGNFPDRFSGHQFPNYSSELNVNALLLGDSALYLCASRAGGSDSSYEQYFGPGTRLTVT.